This is a list of T cell receptor beta chains from one sample in a study of CD8 T cells in Susac syndrome. Each CDR3 protein gets one entry after TCRdb re-called the immunoSEQ multiplex PCR reads with MiXCR. Here the sample spans 180,000 or so distinct CDR3 sequences, around 94% being singletons. The sequencing input was CD4+ T cells from PBMCs. The source of these receptors is a human donor in good health. CDR3s include the opening cysteine and the closing phenylalanine or tryptophan. The order of the fields is V gene, J gene, CDR3 protein.

>TRBV29-1|TRBJ1-1
CSVTWETEAFF
>TRBV12-3/TRBV12-4|TRBJ1-1
CASSLYTEAFF
>TRBV20-1|TRBJ2-3
CSARDRDRNPTDTQYF
>TRBV9|TRBJ1-2
CASSVRATGTHGYTF
>TRBV29-1|TRBJ1-2
CSAADALPGQPPEFYGYTF
>TRBV5-4|TRBJ2-5
CASSLGTGAGQETQYF
>TRBV24-1|TRBJ2-1
CATSGRKGTGDVNEQFF
>TRBV29-1|TRBJ2-3
CSVSSGGDTQYF
>TRBV20-1|TRBJ1-1
CSARDRGQAFF
>TRBV30|TRBJ1-2
CAWTRDSNYGYTF
>TRBV20-1|TRBJ2-3
CSAAQEHADTQYF
>TRBV4-1|TRBJ2-7
CASSRGDSSYEQYF
>TRBV3-1|TRBJ1-2
CASSPFRGSYGYTF
>TRBV3-1|TRBJ2-1
CASSQAGEQFF
>TRBV4-3|TRBJ2-1
CASSRRLGQDLYNEQFF
>TRBV4-3|TRBJ2-1
CASSQELAAHNEQFF